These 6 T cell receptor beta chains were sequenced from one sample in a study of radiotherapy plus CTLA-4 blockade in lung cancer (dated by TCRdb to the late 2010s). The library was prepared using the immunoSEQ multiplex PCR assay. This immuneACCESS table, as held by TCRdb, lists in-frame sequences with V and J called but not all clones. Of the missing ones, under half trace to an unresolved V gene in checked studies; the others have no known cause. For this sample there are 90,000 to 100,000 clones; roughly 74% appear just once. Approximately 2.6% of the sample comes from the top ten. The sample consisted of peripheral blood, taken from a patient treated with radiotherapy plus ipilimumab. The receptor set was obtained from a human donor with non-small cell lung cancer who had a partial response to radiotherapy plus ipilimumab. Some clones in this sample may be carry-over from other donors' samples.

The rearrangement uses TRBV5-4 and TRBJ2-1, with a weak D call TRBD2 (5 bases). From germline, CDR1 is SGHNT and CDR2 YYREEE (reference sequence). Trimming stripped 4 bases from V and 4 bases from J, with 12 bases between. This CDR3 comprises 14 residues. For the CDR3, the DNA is TGTGCCAGCAGCCTGGACTCCAATTACAATGAGCAGTTCTTC. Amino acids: CASSLDSNYNEQFF.

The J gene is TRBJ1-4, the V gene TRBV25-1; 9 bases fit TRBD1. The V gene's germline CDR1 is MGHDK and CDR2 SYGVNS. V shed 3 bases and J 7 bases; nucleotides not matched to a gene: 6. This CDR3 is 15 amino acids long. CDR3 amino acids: CASSDPGQGFEKLFF. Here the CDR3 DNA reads TGTGCCAGCAGTGATCCGGGACAGGGATTTGAAAAACTGTTTTTT.

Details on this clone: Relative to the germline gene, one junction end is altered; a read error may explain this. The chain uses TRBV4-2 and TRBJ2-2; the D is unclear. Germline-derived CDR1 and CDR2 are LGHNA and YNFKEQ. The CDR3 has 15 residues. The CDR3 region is CTSSQDPLFSGELFF. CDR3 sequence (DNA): TGTACCAGCAGCCAAGATCCCCTGTTTTCCGGGGAGCTGTTTTTT.

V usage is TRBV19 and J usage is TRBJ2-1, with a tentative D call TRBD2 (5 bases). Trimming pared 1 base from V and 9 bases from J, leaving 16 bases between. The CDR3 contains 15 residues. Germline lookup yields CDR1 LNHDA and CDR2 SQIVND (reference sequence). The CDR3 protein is CASSIVMSAGGEQFF. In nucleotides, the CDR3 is TGTGCCAGTAGTATAGTCATGAGCGCGGGTGGTGAGCAGTTCTTC. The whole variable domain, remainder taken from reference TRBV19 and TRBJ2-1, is DGGITQSPKYLFRKEGQNVTLSCEQNLNHDAMYWYRQDPGQGLRLIYYSQIVNDFQKGDIAEGYSVSREKKESFPLTVTSAQKNPTAFYLCASSIVMSAGGEQFFGPGTRLTVL.

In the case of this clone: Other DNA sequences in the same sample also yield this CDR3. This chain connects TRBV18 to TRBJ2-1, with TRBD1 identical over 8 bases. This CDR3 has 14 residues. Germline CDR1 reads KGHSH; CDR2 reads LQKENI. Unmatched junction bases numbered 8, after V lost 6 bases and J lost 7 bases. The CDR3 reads CASSPRGQGNEQFF. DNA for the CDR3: TGTGCCAGCTCGCCCAGGGGGCAGGGGAATGAGCAGTTCTTC.

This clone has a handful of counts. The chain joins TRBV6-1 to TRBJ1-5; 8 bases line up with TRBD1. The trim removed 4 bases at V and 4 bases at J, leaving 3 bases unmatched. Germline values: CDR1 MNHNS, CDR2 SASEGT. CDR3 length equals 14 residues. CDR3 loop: CASSGGQVNQPQHF. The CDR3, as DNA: TGTGCCAGCAGTGGGGGACAGGTTAATCAGCCCCAGCATTTT.